A selection of T cell receptor beta chains follows, all from one sample in a study of blood T cell repertoires in COVID-19. Method: immunoSEQ multiplex PCR; TCRdb's copy keeps in-frame clones and lacks some. The sample holds roughly 190,000 clones; about 88% are singletons and the top ten take 6% to 7.5%. The specimen was peripheral blood. These TCRs come from a woman of 80 years or more in a cohort sampled during active or convalescent COVID-19. CDR3s include the opening cysteine and the closing phenylalanine or tryptophan. D genes are given only for firm matches. Only part of the rows carry a size: once, few, many, or a class if the clone is expanded.

clone size,D gene,J gene,V gene,CDR3 protein,CDR3 DNA
NA,TRBD2,TRBJ2-2,TRBV24-1,CATSDDSGANTGELFF,TGTGCCACCAGTGATGATAGCGGGGCGAACACCGGGGAGCTGTTTTTT
NA,TRBD2,TRBJ2-7,TRBV18,CASSPRMGLARSYEQYF,TGTGCCAGCTCACCTAGGATGGGACTAGCGCGATCCTACGAGCAGTACTTC
NA,TRBD2,TRBJ2-7,TRBV4-3,CASSLLPLRGAYEQYF,TGCGCCAGCAGCCTCCTCCCCCTACGGGGGGCCTACGAGCAGTACTTC
NA,TRBD1,TRBJ1-2,TRBV10-1,CASSSGQGPSLGYTF,TGCGCCAGCAGTTCCGGACAGGGACCCTCTCTGGGCTACACCTTC
NA,TRBD1,TRBJ1-2,TRBV9,CASSPQGANYGYTF,TGTGCCAGCAGCCCCCAGGGGGCTAACTATGGCTACACCTTC
NA,NA,TRBJ1-3,TRBV9,CASSPTLSGNTIYF,TGTGCCAGCAGCCCTACCCTCTCTGGAAACACCATATATTTT
NA,TRBD1,TRBJ2-7,TRBV6-5,CASSPGGGYEQYF,TGTGCCAGCAGTCCAGGGGGCGGGTACGAGCAGTACTTC
NA,TRBD1,TRBJ2-3,TRBV18,CASSPPGTGATDTQYF,TGTGCCAGCTCACCTCCCGGGACAGGGGCCACAGATACGCAGTATTTT
once,TRBD1,TRBJ1-4,TRBV28,CASSLVGDRGREKLFF,TGTGCCAGCAGTTTAGTGGGGGACAGGGGGCGTGAAAAACTGTTTTTT
NA,NA,TRBJ2-7,TRBV11-2,CASSPIYEQYF,TGTGCCAGCAGCCCTATATACGAGCAGTACTTC
NA,NA,TRBJ1-5,TRBV28,CASSVLTGRPQHF,TGTGCCAGCAGTGTACTTACAGGGAGGCCCCAGCATTTT
NA,TRBD1,TRBJ1-2,TRBV4-3,CASSQGGQGVGGYTF,TGCGCCAGCAGCCAAGGTGGACAGGGGGTCGGTGGCTACACCTTC
NA,NA,TRBJ2-1,TRBV19,CASSPYLQVPGPDFFYNEQFF,TGTGCCAGTAGTCCCTACCTACAGGTCCCAGGTCCCGACTTTTTCTACAATGAGCAGTTCTTC
NA,NA,TRBJ2-5,TRBV11-2,CASSLSAGNQETQYF,TGTGCCAGCAGCTTATCTGCGGGGAATCAAGAGACCCAGTACTTC
NA,NA,TRBJ1-1,TRBV19,CASSLAGETEAFF,TGTGCCAGTAGTCTCGCGGGTGAGACTGAAGCTTTCTTT
NA,NA,TRBJ1-4,TRBV5-6,CASRGYGAPGEKLFF,TGTGCCAGCAGGGGTTATGGGGCTCCGGGTGAAAAACTGTTTTTT
NA,TRBD2,TRBJ2-1,TRBV5-4,CASSLGTSQHNEQFF,TGTGCCAGCAGCCTTGGGACTAGCCAACACAATGAGCAGTTCTTC
NA,TRBD1,TRBJ2-3,TRBV2,CASSERTGIPTDTQYF,TGTGCCAGCAGTGAAAGGACAGGGATCCCCACAGATACGCAGTATTTT
once,NA,TRBJ1-3,TRBV1,CTSSQSVGNTIYF,TGCACCAGCAGCCAGTCGGTAGGAAACACCATATATTTT
NA,NA,TRBJ1-2,TRBV6-6,CASSYLGRGRGYTF,TGTGCCAGCAGTTACCTTGGCAGGGGTCGTGGCTACACCTTC
NA,TRBD2,TRBJ2-1,TRBV6-5,CASTETSGGGNEQFF,TGTGCCAGCACCGAGACTAGCGGGGGGGGTAATGAGCAGTTCTTC
NA,NA,TRBJ1-5,TRBV30,CAWSQGLRNQPQHF,TGTGCCTGGAGCCAGGGACTCCGCAATCAGCCCCAGCATTTT
NA,NA,TRBJ1-2,TRBV9,CASSPHPTGDYGYTF,TGTGCCAGCAGCCCCCATCCGACAGGCGACTATGGCTACACCTTC
NA,TRBD1,TRBJ1-2,TRBV6-4,CASSDRGLYRHGYTF,TGTGCCAGCAGTGACAGGGGGCTCTATCGCCATGGCTACACCTTC
NA,TRBD1,TRBJ1-2,TRBV6-6,CASSYRTGGDGYTF,TGTGCCAGCAGTTACCGTACAGGGGGCGATGGCTACACCTTC
NA,NA,TRBJ2-7,TRBV12-3/TRBV12-4,CASSLANSYEQYF,TGTGCCAGCAGTTTGGCCAACTCCTACGAGCAGTACTTC
NA,NA,TRBJ2-7,TRBV2,CASSELQGEEQYF,TGTGCCAGCAGTGAATTACAGGGCGAGGAGCAGTACTTC
NA,NA,TRBJ1-1,TRBV4-3,CASSQDRVRTEAFF,TGCGCCAGCAGCCAAGACAGGGTCCGCACTGAAGCTTTCTTT
NA,NA,TRBJ2-5,TRBV15,CATSRGEAVETQYF,TGTGCCACCAGCAGAGGAGAGGCCGTGGAGACCCAGTACTTC
NA,NA,TRBJ1-2,TRBV5-1,CASSFARYRTSWDGYTF,TGCGCCAGCAGCTTTGCCAGATACAGGACGTCTTGGGATGGCTACACCTTC
NA,TRBD2,TRBJ2-1,TRBV5-1,CASSSGGSTYNEQFF,TGCGCCAGCAGCTCGGGGGGGTCCACCTACAATGAGCAGTTCTTC
NA,NA,TRBJ2-2,TRBV4-1,CASSQGAPKARGTGELFF,TGCGCCAGCAGCCAAGGAGCCCCCAAGGCCAGAGGCACCGGGGAGCTGTTTTTT
few,TRBD1,TRBJ1-5,TRBV18,CASSPGTAQPQHF,TGTGCCAGCTCACCTGGGACAGCTCAGCCCCAGCATTTT
NA,NA,TRBJ1-1,TRBV6-5,CASSLEGLGGTEAFF,TGTGCCAGCAGTTTAGAGGGCCTAGGGGGAACTGAAGCTTTCTTT
NA,NA,TRBJ1-1,TRBV11-3,CASSLRGGLVFF,TGTGCCAGCAGCTTAAGGGGGGGCCTCGTCTTCTTT
NA,NA,TRBJ2-1,TRBV9,CASTPVALSSYNEQFF,TGTGCCAGCACCCCTGTAGCGTTGAGCTCCTACAATGAGCAGTTCTTC
NA,TRBD1,TRBJ2-2,TRBV7-8,CASSLGATGAFEYTGELFF,TGTGCCAGCAGCTTAGGGGCTACAGGGGCCTTTGAGTACACCGGGGAGCTGTTTTTT
NA,TRBD1,TRBJ1-1,TRBV6-5,CASTSTGGGRTEAFF,TGTGCCAGCACATCGACAGGGGGCGGACGAACTGAAGCTTTCTTT
few,NA,TRBJ1-1,TRBV6-2/TRBV6-3,CASSLAGLNTEAFF,TGTGCCAGCAGCCTCGCCGGTCTGAACACTGAAGCTTTCTTT
NA,TRBD1,TRBJ1-5,TRBV5-6,CASSPTGKNQPQHF,TGTGCCAGCAGCCCGACAGGGAAAAATCAGCCCCAGCATTTT
NA,NA,TRBJ1-6,TRBV18,CASSPGGANSPLHF,TGTGCCAGCTCACCCGGGGGTGCGAATTCACCCCTCCACTTT